Listed below are T cell receptor beta chains from one sample, sequenced in a study of Graves' ophthalmopathy and Graves' hyperthyroidism. One entry per CDR3 protein results from TCRdb running MiXCR on the multiplex PCR reads. The sample consists of approximately 1.2 million distinct CDR3 sequences, about 40% of them appearing once. Sequences were obtained from peripheral blood or thyroid tissue (not recorded which). These TCRs come from an adult man with Graves' hyperthyroidism. Each CDR3 is given without its conserved first and last residue.

>TRBV10-3
AIQGTGGNTIY
>TRBV20-1
SAVRGARNSPLH
>TRBV29-1
SVVIRGNYGYT
>TRBV6-5
ASRLGTSWTDTQY
>TRBV7-9
ASTQQGGFEQY
>TRBV5-1
ASTLEGVVNTEAF
>TRBV19
ASSMRTGSSYEQY
>TRBV20-1
SATAGGTKRESKY
>TRBV7-8
ASKDGGSETQY
>TRBV14
ASSPTFQGGNSPLH
>TRBV11-2
ASSGLQDTYEQY
>TRBV6-2/TRBV6-3
ASSKPRGNLEQY
>TRBV10-3
ASSEQNRVGETQY
>TRBV2
ASRDLTEAF
>TRBV18
ASSLDVGNSPLH
>TRBV20-1
SARGRWGELF
>TRBV20-1
SAARTSVGISYEQY
>TRBV2
ASSKGAGQGYQPQH
>TRBV7-9
ASSFQQGAGAGFGANVLT
>TRBV5-1
ASSVDTGTGVPVSYGYT
>TRBV5-6
ASSKGQGFSPLH
>TRBV9
ASSVASGPHRGSPLH
>TRBV5-6
ASSLPQGLT
>TRBV10-2
ATSPSAGGGYEQC
>TRBV28
ASSFRTYGYT
>TRBV6-5
ASMLDRGQPQH
>TRBV27
ASSPSRGSYEQY
>TRBV7-2
ASSLGPKREQY
>TRBV20-1
SARGLAGEQY
>TRBV13
ASSPGPESYEQY
>TRBV7-8
ASSAGTSGRARSGELF
>TRBV25-1
ASSFHTNYGYT
>TRBV13
ASSYTSGSPRETQY
>TRBV18
ASSPDRVADEQY
>TRBV15
ATSRDTDRNTEAF
>TRBV29-1
SAETSGKQY
>TRBV29-1
SVEDLGGDRGPYNYGYT
>TRBV10-3
AIRAGPEETQY
>TRBV6-5
ASGTGQNTEAF
>TRBV6-5
ASSYSPQDQETQY
>TRBV10-3
ASSYTQPGANVLT
>TRBV7-6
ASSSANTGELY
>TRBV7-9
ASSFGAGGIEQY
>TRBV5-1
ASREDRGATNEKLF
>TRBV25-1
ASSAFESMAAGGYT
>TRBV20-1
SAGLGAGTEAF
>TRBV2
ASRDTSNQPQH
>TRBV6-2/TRBV6-3
ASRDSGGYT
>TRBV2
ASTPPGQGPAAF
>TRBV6-5
ASSYNRDSHSYEQY
>TRBV6-2/TRBV6-3
ASSSRDRGEKLF
>TRBV19
AAWTGGAGETQY
>TRBV13
ASSSSPREQY
>TRBV20-1
SSRDGNSPLH